This section outlines one T cell receptor beta chain sequence together with its context. Its matching antigen is unknown. Every contributor of samples was a Caucasian grown-up residing in Nashville, Tennessee. The sample is drawn from a study of shared clonotypes between healthy human individuals. Overall study results and limits: Non-shared clonotypes had lower generation probabilities than those shared by all four donors. Clonotype sharing across donors was expected to vary with sequencing depth. When naive CD4 clonotypes were compared across a handful of donors, 4% to 5.5% were shared.

The protocol was immunoSEQ multiplex PCR, while the TCRdb copy is restricted to in-frame clones and leaves out a portion. The sample has 1.6 million or so clones, around 98.5% seen once. This sequence was found in a young man in good health. Sample: naive CD4+ T cells sorted from blood. This sample's subset: CD45RA+ positively selected.

The CDR3 DNA sequence: TGCAGCGGAGGACTAGCGGGAGGGTTGTTGGAAGAGACCCAGTACTTC. Translating gives CSGGLAGGLLEETQYF. The V gene is TRBV29-1, the J gene TRBJ2-5; TRBD2 matches at 15 bases. Germline-derived CDR1 and CDR2 are SQVTM and ANQGSEA. The CDR3 loop spans 16 amino acids. J lost 3 bases, V lost 7 bases, and 9 bases had no gene match.